These 2 T cell receptor beta chains came from one sample sequenced in a study of T cells in Graves' hyperthyroidism and ophthalmopathy. Amplified TCR beta CDR3 regions derived from RNA transcripts. Primed by the HTBI set, a first-round RT-PCR was run on the TCR CDR3. TCRdb reprocessed the multiplex PCR reads via MiXCR and lists one record per CDR3 protein. The sample lists hundreds of thousands of distinct CDR3 sequences, around 16% occurring once. The sequenced material came from blood. These receptors came from a woman in her late teens or twenties with Graves' hyperthyroidism.

This clonotype was seen many times. The chain combines TRBV4-1 with TRBJ1-1; no definite D call. This CDR3 has 13 amino acids. The V and J ends lost 1 base and 5 bases respectively, with 8 bases between them. CDR1 is MGHRA, CDR2 YSYEKL, per germline. The CDR3 loop is CASSQAKETEAFF. The CDR3 region has the DNA TGCGCCAGCAGCCAAGCGAAGGAGACTGAAGCTTTCTTT.

This clonotype was recorded many times. The rearrangement links TRBV5-1 to TRBJ2-1, with D possibly TRBD2 on 5 matching bases. Trimming removed 0 bases at V and 6 bases at J, with 13 bases between. This CDR3 contains 15 residues. Germline V gene sequence: CDR1 SGHRS, CDR2 YFSETQ. This chain's CDR3 is CASSLGTPGVNEQFF. The CDR3, as DNA: TGCGCCAGCAGCTTGGGGACCCCCGGGGTCAATGAGCAGTTCTTC. Complete variable domain (other parts from reference TRBV5-1 and TRBJ2-1): KAGVTQTPRYLIKTRGQQVTLSCSPISGHRSVSWYQQTPGQGLQFLFEYFSETQRNKGNFPGRFSGRQFSNSRSEMNVSTLELGDSALYLCASSLGTPGVNEQFFGPGTRLTVL.